This T cell receptor (beta chain) was sequenced during a study of T cells after yellow fever vaccination. The overall study: Preparation of the low-cell-number fractions used SMART-Seq v4 Ultra Low Input. Findings of the study overall: The booster response re-showed most primary clones: around 97% CD4, more than 80% CD8.

TCRdb passed the 5' RACE reads through MiXCR, listing each CDR3 protein once. The repertoire holds over 300,000 distinct CDR3 sequences, with over 3.5% as singletons. The germline CDR1 and CDR2 sequences are MNHEY and SVGAGI. V lost 10 bases and J lost 6; bases outside the gene matches: 8. The CDR3 is 13 residues long. This clonotype was found a few times. The antigen is unknown. The sample here was PBMCs, taken 5 days after the yellow fever booster vaccination. The receptor comes from a man aged 18 to 30 who received the YFV17D yellow fever vaccine. The genes are TRBV6-5 and TRBJ2-2; 7 bases map to TRBD2. The CDR3 DNA follows: TGTGCCATATCACGGGGGGTTGCCGGGGAGCTGTTTTTT. It translates to CAISRGVAGELFF.